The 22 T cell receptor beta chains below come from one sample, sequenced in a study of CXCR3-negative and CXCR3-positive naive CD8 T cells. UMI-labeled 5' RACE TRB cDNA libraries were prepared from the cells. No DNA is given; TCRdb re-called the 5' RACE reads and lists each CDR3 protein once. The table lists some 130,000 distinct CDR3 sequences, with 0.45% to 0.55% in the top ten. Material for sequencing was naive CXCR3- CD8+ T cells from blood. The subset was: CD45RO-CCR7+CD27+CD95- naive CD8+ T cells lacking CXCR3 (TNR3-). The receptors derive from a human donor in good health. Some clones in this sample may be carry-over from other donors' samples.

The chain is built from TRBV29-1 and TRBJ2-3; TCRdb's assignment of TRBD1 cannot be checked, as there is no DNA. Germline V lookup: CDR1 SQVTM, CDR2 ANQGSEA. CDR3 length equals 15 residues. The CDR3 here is CSVNGQGRNPDTQYF.

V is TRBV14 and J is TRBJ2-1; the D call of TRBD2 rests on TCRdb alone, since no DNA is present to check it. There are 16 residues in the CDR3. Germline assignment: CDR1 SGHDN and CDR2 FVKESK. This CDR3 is CASSQDLTSGYNEQFF.

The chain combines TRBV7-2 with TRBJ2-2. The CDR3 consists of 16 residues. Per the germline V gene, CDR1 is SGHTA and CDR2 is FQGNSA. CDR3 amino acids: CASSLGPEMNTGELFF.

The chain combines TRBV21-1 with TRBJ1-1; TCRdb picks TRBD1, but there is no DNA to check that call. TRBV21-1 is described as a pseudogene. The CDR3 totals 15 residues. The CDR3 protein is CASKTGPRMNTEAFF.

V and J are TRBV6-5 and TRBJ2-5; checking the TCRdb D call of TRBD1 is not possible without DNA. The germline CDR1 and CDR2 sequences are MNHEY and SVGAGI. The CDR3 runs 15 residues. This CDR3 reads CASSYSKGGGETQYF.

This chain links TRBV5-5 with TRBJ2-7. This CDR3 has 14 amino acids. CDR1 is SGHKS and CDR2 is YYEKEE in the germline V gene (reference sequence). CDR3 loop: CASSLERVYYEQYF.

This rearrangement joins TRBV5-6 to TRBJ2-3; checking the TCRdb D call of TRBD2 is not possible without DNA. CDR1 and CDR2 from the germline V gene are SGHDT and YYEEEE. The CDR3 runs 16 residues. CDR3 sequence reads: CASSLGPLLSADTQYF.

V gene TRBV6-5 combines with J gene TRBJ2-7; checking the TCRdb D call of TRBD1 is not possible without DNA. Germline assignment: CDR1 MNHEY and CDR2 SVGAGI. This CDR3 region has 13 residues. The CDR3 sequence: CASSARLLPEQYF.

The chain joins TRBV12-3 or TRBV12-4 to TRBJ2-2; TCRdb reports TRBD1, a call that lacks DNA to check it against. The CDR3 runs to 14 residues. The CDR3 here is CASGDRANTGELFF.

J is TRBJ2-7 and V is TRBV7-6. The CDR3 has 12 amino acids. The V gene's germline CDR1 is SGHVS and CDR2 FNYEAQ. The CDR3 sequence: CASSLSETEQYF.

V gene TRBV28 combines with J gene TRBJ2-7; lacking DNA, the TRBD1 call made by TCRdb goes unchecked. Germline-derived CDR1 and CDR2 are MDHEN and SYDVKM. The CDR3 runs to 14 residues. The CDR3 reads CASSFIGQSNEQYF.

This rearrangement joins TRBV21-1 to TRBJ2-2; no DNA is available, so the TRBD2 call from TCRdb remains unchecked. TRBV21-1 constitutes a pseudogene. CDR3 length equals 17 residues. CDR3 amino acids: CASSKGLAGESTGELFF.

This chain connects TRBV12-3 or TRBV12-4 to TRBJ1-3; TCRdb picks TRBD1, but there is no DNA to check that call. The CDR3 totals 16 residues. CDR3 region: CASRTLTASSGNTIYF.

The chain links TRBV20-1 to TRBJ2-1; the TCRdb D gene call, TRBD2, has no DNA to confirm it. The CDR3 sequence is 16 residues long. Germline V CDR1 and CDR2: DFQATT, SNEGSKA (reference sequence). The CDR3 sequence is CSARAAGTSGYNEQFF.

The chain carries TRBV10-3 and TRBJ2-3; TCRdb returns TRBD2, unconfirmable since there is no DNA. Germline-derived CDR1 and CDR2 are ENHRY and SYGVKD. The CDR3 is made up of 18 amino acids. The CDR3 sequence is CAISELRLAGGPGDTQYF.

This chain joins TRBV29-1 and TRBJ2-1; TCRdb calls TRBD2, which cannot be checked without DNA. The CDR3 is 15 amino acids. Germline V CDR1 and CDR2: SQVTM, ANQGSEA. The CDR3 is CSVEGLAGVYNEQFF.

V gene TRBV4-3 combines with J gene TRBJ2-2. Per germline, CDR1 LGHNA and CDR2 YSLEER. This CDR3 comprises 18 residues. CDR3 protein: CASSQDHGGMVYTGELFF.

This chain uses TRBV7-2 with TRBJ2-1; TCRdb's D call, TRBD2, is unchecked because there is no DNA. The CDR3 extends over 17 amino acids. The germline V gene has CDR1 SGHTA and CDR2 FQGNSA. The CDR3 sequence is CASSPGVAGGMYNEQFF. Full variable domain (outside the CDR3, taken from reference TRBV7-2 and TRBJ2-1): GAGVSQSPSNKVTEKGKDVELRCDPISGHTALYWYRQSLGQGLEFLIYFQGNSAPDKSGLPSDRFSAERTGGSVSTLTIQRTQQEDSAVYLCASSPGVAGGMYNEQFFGPGTRLTVL.

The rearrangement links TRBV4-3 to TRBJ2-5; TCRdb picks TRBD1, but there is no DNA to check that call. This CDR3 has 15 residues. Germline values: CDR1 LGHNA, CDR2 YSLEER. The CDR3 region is CASSQVLTDQETQYF.

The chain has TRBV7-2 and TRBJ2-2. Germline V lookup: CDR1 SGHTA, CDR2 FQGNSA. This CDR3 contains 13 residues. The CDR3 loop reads CASSSKGSGELFF.

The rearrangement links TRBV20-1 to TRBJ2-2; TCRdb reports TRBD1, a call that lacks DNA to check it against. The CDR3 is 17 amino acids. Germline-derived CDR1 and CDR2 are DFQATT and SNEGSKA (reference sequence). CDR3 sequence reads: CSANTPFGTPNTGELFF.

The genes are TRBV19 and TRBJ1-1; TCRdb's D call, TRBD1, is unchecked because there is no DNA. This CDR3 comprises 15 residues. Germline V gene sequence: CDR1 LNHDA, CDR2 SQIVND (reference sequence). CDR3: CASSTRDRLNTEAFF.